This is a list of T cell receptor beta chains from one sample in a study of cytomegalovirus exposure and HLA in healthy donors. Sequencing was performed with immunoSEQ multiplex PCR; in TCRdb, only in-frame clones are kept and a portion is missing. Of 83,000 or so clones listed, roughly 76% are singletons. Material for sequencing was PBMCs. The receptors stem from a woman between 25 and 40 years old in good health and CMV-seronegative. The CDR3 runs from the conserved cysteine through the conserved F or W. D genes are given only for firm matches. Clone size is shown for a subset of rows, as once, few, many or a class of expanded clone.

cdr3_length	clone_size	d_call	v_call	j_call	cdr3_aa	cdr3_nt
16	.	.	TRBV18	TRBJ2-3	CASSNYRGSSTDTQYF	TGTGCCAGCTCAAATTATCGGGGATCCAGCACAGATACGCAGTATTTT
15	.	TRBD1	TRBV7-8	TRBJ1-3	CASSSDRGYGNTIYF	TGTGCCAGCAGCTCAGACAGGGGGTATGGAAACACCATATATTTT
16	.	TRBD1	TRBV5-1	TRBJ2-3	CASSLGDRGLEDTQYF	TGCGCCAGCAGCTTAGGGGACAGGGGGCTCGAAGATACGCAGTATTTT
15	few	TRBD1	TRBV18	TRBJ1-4	CASSPRQGANEKLFF	TGTGCCAGCTCACCAAGACAGGGGGCTAATGAAAAACTGTTTTTT
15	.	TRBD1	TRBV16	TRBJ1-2	CASSLRDRQNYGYTF	TGTGCCAGCAGCCTCCGGGACAGACAGAACTATGGCTACACCTTC
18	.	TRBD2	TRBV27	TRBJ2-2	CASSPRTSGRPGTGELFF	TGTGCCAGCAGCCCACGGACTAGCGGGAGGCCGGGCACCGGGGAGCTGTTTTTT
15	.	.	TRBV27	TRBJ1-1	CASSLSTVPDTEAFF	TGTGCCAGCAGTTTATCCACAGTTCCGGACACTGAAGCTTTCTTT
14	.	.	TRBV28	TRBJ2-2	CASSIQGYTGELFF	TGTGCCAGCAGTATACAGGGTTACACCGGGGAGCTGTTTTTT
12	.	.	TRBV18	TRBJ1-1	CASSPDRNEAFF	TGTGCCAGCTCACCTGACAGAAATGAAGCTTTCTTT
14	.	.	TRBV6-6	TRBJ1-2	CASSFERRGGGYTF	TGTGCCAGCAGTTTTGAAAGGAGGGGAGGCGGCTACACCTTC
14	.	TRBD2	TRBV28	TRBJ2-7	CASSSRGESYEQYF	TGTGCCAGCAGTTCCCGGGGGGAAAGCTACGAGCAGTACTTC
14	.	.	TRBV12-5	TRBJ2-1	CASGFGVTKPEQFF	TGTGCTAGTGGTTTCGGAGTTACGAAGCCTGAGCAGTTCTTC
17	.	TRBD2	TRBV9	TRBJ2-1	CASSRSGGLAQNWEQFF	TGTGCCAGCAGTAGAAGTGGGGGACTAGCTCAGAATTGGGAGCAGTTCTTC
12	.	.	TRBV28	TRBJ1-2	CASRTGNYGYTF	TGTGCCAGCAGGACGGGGAACTATGGCTACACCTTC
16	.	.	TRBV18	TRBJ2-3	CASSPPSEGRYGTQYF	TGTGCCAGCTCACCACCTTCGGAAGGGAGATACGGTACGCAGTATTTT
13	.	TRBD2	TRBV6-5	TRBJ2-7	CASRGLAGAEQYF	TGTGCCAGCAGAGGACTAGCGGGAGCCGAGCAGTACTTC
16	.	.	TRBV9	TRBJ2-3	CASSEGALGSTDTQYF	TGTGCCAGCAGCGAAGGGGCACTCGGGAGCACAGATACGCAGTATTTT
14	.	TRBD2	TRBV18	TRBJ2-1	CASSPPTSGNEQFF	TGTGCCAGCTCACCACCTACTAGCGGCAATGAGCAGTTCTTC
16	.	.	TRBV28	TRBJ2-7	CASRAPGGSYSYEQYF	TGTGCCAGCCGGGCCCCGGGGGGCAGCTACTCCTACGAGCAGTACTTC
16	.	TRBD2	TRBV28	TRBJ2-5	CASMASLAGDLETQYF	TGTGCCAGCATGGCGTCGCTAGCGGGAGATCTCGAGACCCAGTACTTC
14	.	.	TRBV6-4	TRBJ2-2	CASTPTGNTGELFF	TGTGCCAGCACCCCGACAGGGAACACCGGGGAGCTGTTTTTT
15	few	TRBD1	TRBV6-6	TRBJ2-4	CASSYSGQGKNIQYF	TGTGCCAGCAGTTACTCGGGACAGGGGAAAAACATTCAGTACTTC
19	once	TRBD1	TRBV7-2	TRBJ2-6	CASSSLPPGTGTGANVLTF	TGTGCCAGCAGCTCTCTCCCACCCGGGACAGGGACTGGGGCCAACGTCCTGACTTTC
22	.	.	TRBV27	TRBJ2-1	CASSLPLTGSRAVSKSYNEQFF	TGTGCCAGCAGTTTACCCTTAACAGGGTCGAGGGCGGTTAGTAAGTCCTACAATGAGCAGTTCTTC
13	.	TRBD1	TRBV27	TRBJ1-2	CASSFQGGRGYTF	TGTGCCAGCAGTTTTCAGGGGGGAAGGGGCTACACCTTC
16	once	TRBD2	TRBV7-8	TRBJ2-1	CASSSIAGDPYNEQFF	TGTGCCAGCAGCTCCATAGCGGGAGACCCTTACAATGAGCAGTTCTTC